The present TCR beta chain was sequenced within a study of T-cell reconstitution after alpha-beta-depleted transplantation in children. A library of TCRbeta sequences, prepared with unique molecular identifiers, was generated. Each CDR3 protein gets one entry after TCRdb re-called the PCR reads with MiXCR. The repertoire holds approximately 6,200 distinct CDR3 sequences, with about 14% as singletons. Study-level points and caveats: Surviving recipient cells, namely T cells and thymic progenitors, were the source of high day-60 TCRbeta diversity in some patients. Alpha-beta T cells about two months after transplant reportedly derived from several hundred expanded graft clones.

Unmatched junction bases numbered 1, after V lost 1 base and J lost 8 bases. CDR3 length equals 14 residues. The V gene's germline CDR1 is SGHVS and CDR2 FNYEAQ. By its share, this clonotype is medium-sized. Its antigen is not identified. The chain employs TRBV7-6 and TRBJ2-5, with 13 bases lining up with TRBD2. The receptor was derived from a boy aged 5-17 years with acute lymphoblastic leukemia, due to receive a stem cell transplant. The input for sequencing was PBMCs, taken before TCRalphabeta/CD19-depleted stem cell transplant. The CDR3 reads CASSLGTSGSTQYF. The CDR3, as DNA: TGTGCCAGCAGCTTAGGGACTAGCGGGAGTACCCAGTACTTC. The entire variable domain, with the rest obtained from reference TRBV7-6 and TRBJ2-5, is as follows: GAGVSQSPRYKVTKRGQDVALRCDPISGHVSLYWYRQALGQGPEFLTYFNYEAQQDKSGLPNDRFSAERPEGSISTLTIQRTEQRDSAMYRCASSLGTSGSTQYFGPGTRLLVL.